Below are 5 T cell receptor beta chains sequenced from a single sample in a study of blood T cell repertoires in COVID-19. The repertoire was sequenced with immunoSEQ multiplex PCR; TCRdb's copy has only in-frame clones and lacks some. Of 300,000 to 400,000 clones listed, around 87% are singletons. The sequencing sample was made of peripheral blood. Source of these receptors: a woman aged 60-75 years with COVID-19, enrolled during active disease.

Here the CDR3 DNA reads TGTGCCAGCTCACCAATACTTCACGAGGGCGCTTTCTTT. This sequence encodes CASSPILHEGAFF. The V and J genes are TRBV18 and TRBJ1-1; the D is unclear. Trimming pared 2 bases from V and 11 bases from J, leaving 15 bases between. The CDR3 runs to 13 residues. The germline V gene has CDR1 KGHSH and CDR2 LQKENI.

This clone was observed once. The gene calls are TRBV19 and TRBJ1-5; TRBD1 is a possible D gene (5 bases). Germline values: CDR1 LNHDA, CDR2 SQIVND (reference sequence). V was pared by 3 bases and J by 0 bases, with 15 bases between. The CDR3 is 17 residues long. The DNA for the CDR3 is TGTGCCAGTAGTATGGGCAGGGATGTGGCTAGCAATCAGCCCCAGCATTTT. Translation: CASSMGRDVASNQPQHF.

This chain links TRBV6-5 with TRBJ2-1; 10 bases are a match to TRBD1. In germline, CDR1 is MNHEY, CDR2 SVGAGI. The CDR3 totals 16 residues. The junction had 6 bases not matched to a gene; V was cut back by 0 bases and J by 7 bases. The chain's CDR3 is CASSYSDRGRQNEQFF. The CDR3, as DNA: TGTGCCAGCAGTTACTCAGACAGGGGGCGTCAGAATGAGCAGTTCTTC.

The gene calls are TRBV3-1 (or the pseudogene TRBV3-2) and TRBJ1-4; the D gene is possibly TRBD1 (5 bases). Trimming shortened V by 3 bases and J by 7 bases, and 15 bases separated the two germline ends. The length of the CDR3 is 15 residues. Germline loops: CDR1 LGHDT, CDR2 YNNKEL (reference sequence). This CDR3 is CASSHRGGAGEKLFF. The CDR3 region has the DNA TGTGCCAGCAGCCACCGGGGAGGGGCAGGTGAAAAACTGTTTTTT.

This clone was recorded only once. This rearrangement joins TRBV7-9 to TRBJ1-1; D might be TRBD1 (6 bases). The CDR3 length is 15 residues. Trimming removed 5 bases from V and 4 bases from J, with 17 bases in between. The V gene's germline CDR1 is SEHNR and CDR2 FQNEAQ (reference sequence). CDR3 region: CASSLEQGTSTEAFF. Written as DNA, the CDR3 is TGTGCCAGCAGCCTAGAACAGGGTACAAGCACTGAAGCTTTCTTT.